This T cell receptor beta chain comes out of a study of identifying expanded T cells in peripheral blood. The repertoire was sequenced with immunoSEQ multiplex PCR; TCRdb's copy has only in-frame clones and lacks some. The sample comprises 80,000 or so clones, 70% to 90% of which are singletons, and under 20% rests with the top ten. Healthy donors had no documented immune events, such as infections, while sampled. The CDR3 sequence is 14 residues long. V gave up 2 bases and J gave up 8 bases; unmatched junction bases: 6. CDR1 is SEHNR and CDR2 is FQNEAQ in the germline V gene (reference sequence). For this clone: What it binds is unknown.

Study-wide results and caveats: Over about two and four weeks, about 15 and 19 clones changed, versus 1.2 between replicates.

Sequenced sample: blood. This receptor was taken from a person between 18 and 69 years old in good health. V is TRBV7-9 and J is TRBJ2-1, with 7 bases identical to TRBD2. The CDR3 region has the DNA TGTGCCAGCAGCTTATGGCGGGAGTTTGATGAGCAGTTCTTC. Translated: CASSLWREFDEQFF. Supplemented by reference TRBV7-9 and TRBJ2-1, the full variable domain reads DTGVSQNPRHKITKRGQNVTFRCDPISEHNRLYWYRQTLGQGPEFLTYFQNEAQLEKSRLLSDRFSAERPKGSFSTLEIQRTEQGDSAMYLCASSLWREFDEQFFGPGTRLTVL.